The 23 T cell receptor beta chains presented below share a single source sample, sequenced in a study of human T cells and chemical hapten exposure. A single record per CDR3 protein comes from TCRdb applying MiXCR to the RACE reads. The repertoire holds tens of thousands of distinct CDR3 sequences, with around 9.3% as singletons. Time point reported: patch test 1, 2 weeks after DPC sensitization. Treatment noted: therapeutic diphenylcyclopropenone sensitization with weekly scalp DPC. The input for sequencing was whole blood, taken in connection with sensitization to the hapten diphenylcyclopropenone (DPC). The receptors were gathered from a woman aged 50 to 65 with alopecia areata. Some clones in this sample may be carry-over from other donors' samples.

This clonotype was detected many times. The chain couples TRBV29-1 to TRBJ2-7; D possibly corresponds to TRBD2 (6 bases). The CDR3 runs to 12 residues. CDR1 is SQVTM and CDR2 is ANQGSEA in the germline V gene. The ends were cut back, 7 bases at V and 5 bases at J, with 15 bases in the middle. CDR3: CSGGAGSDEQYF. The CDR3 DNA follows: TGCAGCGGGGGTGCGGGGTCCGACGAGCAGTACTTC.

This clonotype was recorded at least ten times. The chain is built from TRBV23-1 and TRBJ1-5, with D unresolved. TRBV23-1 is identified as an open reading frame with a role that is uncertain. CDR3 length equals 16 residues. V was pared by 0 bases and J by 0 bases, with 9 bases between. The CDR3 nucleotides read TGCGCCAGCAGTCAATCAACATCATATAGCAATCAGCCCCAGCATTTT. This codes for CASSQSTSYSNQPQHF.

This clonotype was counted ten times or more. V usage is TRBV28 and J usage is TRBJ1-5, with D uncertain. V was clipped by 8 bases and J by 9 bases, with 5 bases between them. Germline V gene sequence: CDR1 MDHEN, CDR2 SYDVKM. The CDR3 contains 9 residues. The DNA for the CDR3 is TGTGCCAGCGGAAGGCCCCAGCATTTT. Amino acids: CASGRPQHF. The entire variable domain, with the rest obtained from reference TRBV28 and TRBJ1-5, is as follows: DVKVTQSSRYLVKRTGEKVFLECVQDMDHENMFWYRQDPGLGLRLIYFSYDVKMKEKGDIPEGYSVSREKKERFSLILESASTNQTSMYLCASGRPQHFGDGTRLSIL.

This clonotype was seen a few times. The chain carries TRBV28 and TRBJ2-6, with no clear D. The V end was cut by 3 bases, the J end by 0 bases, with 6 bases between. Germline-derived CDR1 and CDR2 are MDHEN and SYDVKM. The length of the CDR3 is 15 residues. The CDR3 loop is CASSFSSSGANVLTF. For the CDR3, the DNA is TGTGCCAGCAGTTTTTCGAGCTCTGGGGCCAACGTCCTGACTTTC.

This clonotype was counted at least ten times. The rearrangement joins TRBV7-6 to TRBJ2-1; 9 bases match TRBD2. CDR1 and CDR2 (germline): SGHVS, FNYEAQ. Trimming at V came to 5 bases and at J to 9 bases, leaving 14 bases not matched to a gene. This CDR3 has 16 amino acids. CDR3 amino acids: CASSHPGTSLWAEQFF. CDR3 DNA sequence: TGTGCCAGCAGCCACCCCGGGACTAGCCTTTGGGCTGAGCAGTTCTTC. The variable domain in full, completed from reference TRBV7-6 and TRBJ2-1, reads GAGVSQSPRYKVTKRGQDVALRCDPISGHVSLYWYRQALGQGPEFLTYFNYEAQQDKSGLPNDRFSAERPEGSISTLTIQRTEQRDSAMYRCASSHPGTSLWAEQFFGPGTRLTVL.

This clonotype showed up many times. The V call is TRBV14, the J call TRBJ2-6; no clear D gene. The CDR3 is 15 amino acids. Germline V gene sequence: CDR1 SGHDN, CDR2 FVKESK. V lost 1 base and J lost 1, with 5 bases in between. The CDR3 DNA is TGTGCCAGCAGCCAAGGTCTTTCTGGGGCCAACGTCCTGACTTTC. Amino acids: CASSQGLSGANVLTF. Looking up the rest from reference TRBV14 and TRBJ2-6 gives the full variable domain: EAGVTQFPSHSVIEKGQTVTLRCDPISGHDNLYWYRRVMGKEIKFLLHFVKESKQDESGMPNNRFLAERTGGTYSTLKVQPAELEDSGVYFCASSQGLSGANVLTFGAGSRLTVL.

This clonotype was detected many times. This chain uses TRBV27 with TRBJ2-1; 11 bases align to TRBD1. The CDR3 has 15 amino acids. Per germline, CDR1 MNHEY and CDR2 SMNVEV (reference sequence). The junction had 6 bases not matched to a gene; V was cut back by 6 bases and J by 5 bases. Written as DNA, the CDR3 is TGTGCCAGCAGGCGGGACAGGGGGATTAACAATGAGCAGTTCTTC. Translating it yields CASRRDRGINNEQFF.

This clonotype was counted at least ten times. The chain carries TRBV18 and TRBJ2-5; weak D call: TRBD2 (5 bases). V shed 4 bases and J shed 3 bases, with 15 bases lying between them. Germline V gene sequence: CDR1 KGHSH, CDR2 LQKENI. This CDR3 is 15 amino acids long. CDR3 region: CASSRVPSSEETQYF. CDR3 in DNA: TGTGCCAGCTCACGGGTCCCTAGCAGTGAAGAGACCCAGTACTTC.

This clonotype showed up many times. The genes are TRBV29-1 and TRBJ2-1; D unclear. The CDR3 has 12 residues. Trimming left V 6 bases short and J 7 bases short, with 13 bases between. Germline V gene sequence: CDR1 SQVTM, CDR2 ANQGSEA. The DNA of the CDR3 is TGCAGCGTCGTCCTCGTGGGGAATGAGCAGTTCTTC. Translation gives CSVVLVGNEQFF.

Many counts were recorded for this clonotype. This chain connects TRBV20-1 to TRBJ2-1; the D gene is possibly TRBD2 (5 bases). Germline loops: CDR1 DFQATT, CDR2 SNEGSKA (reference sequence). The CDR3 extends over 14 amino acids. V was clipped by 4 bases and J by 7 bases, with 17 bases between them. The CDR3 region is CSATSRRRSNEQFF. Here the CDR3 DNA reads TGCAGTGCTACCTCTCGCCGGAGGTCAAATGAGCAGTTCTTC.

V is TRBV10-1 and J is TRBJ2-3; 10 positions agree with TRBD2. Germline V gene data show CDR1 as WNHNN and CDR2 as SYGVQD (reference sequence). The junction had 11 bases not matched to a gene; V was cut back by 6 bases and J by 5 bases. The CDR3 has 16 residues. This chain's CDR3 is CASSDGAGGKRDTQYF. CDR3 nucleotides: TGCGCCAGCAGCGACGGAGCGGGAGGGAAGCGAGATACGCAGTATTTT.

This clonotype occurred many times. This CDR3 is CASSPKQGGGEQYF. As DNA, the CDR3 is TGTGCCAGCTCACCTAAACAGGGAGGTGGCGAGCAGTACTTC. The chain couples TRBV18 to TRBJ2-7, with D tentatively TRBD1 or TRBD2 (6 bases each). V was trimmed by 3 bases and J by 6 bases, leaving 15 bases between them. This CDR3 region has 14 residues. Looked up from germline, CDR1 is KGHSH and CDR2 is LQKENI.

This clonotype was detected only a few times. The CDR3 sequence is CASSSGSLGQFF. Here the CDR3 DNA reads TGTGCCAGCAGTTCCGGCTCTTTGGGGCAGTTCTTC. V gene TRBV27 combines with J gene TRBJ2-1; D is unclear. There are 12 residues in the CDR3. Germline CDR1 is MNHEY and CDR2 is SMNVEV (reference sequence). V was cut by 4 bases and J by 12 bases, with 13 bases left in between.

This clonotype showed up many times. The CDR3 nucleotides are TGCGCCAGCAGCCAGTTGGGGACTAGCGGGAGAGTAGATACGCAGTATTTT. Encoded protein: CASSQLGTSGRVDTQYF. This rearrangement joins TRBV4-1 to TRBJ2-3; TRBD2 matches at 14 bases. The junction had 7 bases not matched to a gene; V was cut back by 3 bases and J by 5 bases. CDR1 is MGHRA, CDR2 YSYEKL, per germline. There are 17 residues in the CDR3.

This clonotype occurred a few times. The V and J genes are TRBV7-2 and TRBJ2-7; 12 bases fit TRBD2. This CDR3 has 17 amino acids. CDR1 is SGHTA and CDR2 is FQGNSA in the germline V gene. The V gene end was trimmed by 1 base and the J gene end by 2 bases; junction bases not matched to a gene: 6. The CDR3 nucleotides are TGTGCCAGCAGCTTAGTACTAGCGGGAGGCTCTCCCTACGAGCAGTACTTC. Translated, it gives CASSLVLAGGSPYEQYF. Filled out from reference TRBV7-2 and TRBJ2-7, the complete variable domain reads GAGVSQSPSNKVTEKGKDVELRCDPISGHTALYWYRQSLGQGLEFLIYFQGNSAPDKSGLPSDRFSAERTGGSVSTLTIQRTQQEDSAVYLCASSLVLAGGSPYEQYFGPGTRLTVT.

This clonotype was detected ten times or more. The chain has TRBV18 and TRBJ1-4; maybe TRBD1 (5 bases). CDR1 is KGHSH, CDR2 LQKENI, per germline. This CDR3 contains 16 residues. V gave up 4 bases and J gave up 3 bases, with 15 bases separating them. The DNA of the CDR3 is TGTGCCAGCTCACGTGCTGGAACGGGACCTAATGAAAAACTGTTTTTT. This encodes CASSRAGTGPNEKLFF.

This clonotype was observed a few times. The chain is built from TRBV5-1 and TRBJ2-1, with TRBD2 matching over 9 bases. V shed 5 bases and J 8 bases; nucleotides not matched to a gene: 11. Germline V gives CDR1 SGHRS, CDR2 YFSETQ. The CDR3 has 15 amino acids. The CDR3 region is CASRPLSGRFYEQFF. The CDR3 bases are TGCGCCAGCAGGCCCCTGAGCGGGAGGTTTTATGAGCAGTTCTTC. Filled out from reference TRBV5-1 and TRBJ2-1, the complete variable domain reads KAGVTQTPRYLIKTRGQQVTLSCSPISGHRSVSWYQQTPGQGLQFLFEYFSETQRNKGNFPGRFSGRQFSNSRSEMNVSTLELGDSALYLCASRPLSGRFYEQFFGPGTRLTVL.

A few counts support this clonotype. The CDR3 region has the DNA TGTGCCAGCATTAATGACAGGGGTACCCAGTACTTC. This gives the protein CASINDRGTQYF. V and J are TRBV6-5 and TRBJ2-5; 8 nucleotides align to TRBD1. Losses at the gene ends were 7 bases for V and 8 bases for J; bases not matched to a gene: 6. The CDR3 is 12 residues long. Germline CDR1 and CDR2: MNHEY and SVGAGI.

Many counts were recorded for this clonotype. The chain employs TRBV25-1 and TRBJ2-7; TRBD1 matches 7 bases. Trimming cost V 4 bases and J 2 bases; bases outside gene matches: 8. Germline CDR1 MGHDK, CDR2 SYGVNS. CDR3 length: 15 residues. The CDR3 loop reads CASSAANRGTYEQYF. CDR3 sequence (DNA): TGTGCCAGCAGTGCCGCAAACAGGGGTACCTACGAGCAGTACTTC.

This clonotype came up many times. The chain joins TRBV12-3 or TRBV12-4 to TRBJ2-3; D is possibly TRBD1 (6 bases). The V gene lost 6 bases and the J gene lost 2 bases, with 12 bases spanning the gap. The CDR3 runs to 14 residues. The CDR3 coding sequence is TGTGCCAGCAGGGAAGGGACAACCACAGATACGCAGTATTTT. Protein sequence: CASREGTTTDTQYF.

This clonotype was found a few times. The V and J genes are TRBV29-1 and TRBJ2-7; D is perhaps TRBD1 or TRBD2 (5 bases each). The CDR3 totals 13 residues. Trimming took off 6 bases at V and 0 bases at J, with 12 bases between the two ends. Germline CDR1 is SQVTM and CDR2 is ANQGSEA. The chain's CDR3 is CSVPGTLSYEQYF. The CDR3 DNA reads as TGCAGCGTCCCCGGGACGCTCTCCTACGAGCAGTACTTC.

This clonotype was seen a handful of times. The chain uses TRBV28 and TRBJ2-7; tentatively, D is TRBD2 (5 bases). There are 13 residues in the CDR3. CDR1 is MDHEN, CDR2 SYDVKM, per germline. With 3 bases removed from V and 3 bases from J, the gap between germline ends came to 9 bases. The CDR3 DNA follows: TGTGCCAGCAGTTTGGCCGGGAACTACGAGCAGTACTTC. Its translation is CASSLAGNYEQYF. The variable domain in full, with the rest retrieved from reference TRBV28 and TRBJ2-7, is DVKVTQSSRYLVKRTGEKVFLECVQDMDHENMFWYRQDPGLGLRLIYFSYDVKMKEKGDIPEGYSVSREKKERFSLILESASTNQTSMYLCASSLAGNYEQYFGPGTRLTVT.

This clonotype was counted ten times or more. The gene calls are TRBV7-2 and TRBJ1-1; D unclear. The CDR3 totals 15 residues. Germline-derived CDR1 and CDR2 are SGHTA and FQGNSA. V gave up 5 bases and J gave up 5 bases, with 18 bases separating them. Here the CDR3 DNA reads TGTGCCAGCAGCACTGACGCAGGCCCCCGAACTGAAGCTTTCTTT. This encodes CASSTDAGPRTEAFF. The variable domain in full, with the rest retrieved from reference TRBV7-2 and TRBJ1-1, is GAGVSQSPSNKVTEKGKDVELRCDPISGHTALYWYRQSLGQGLEFLIYFQGNSAPDKSGLPSDRFSAERTGGSVSTLTIQRTQQEDSAVYLCASSTDAGPRTEAFFGQGTRLTVV.